Listed here are 31 T cell receptor beta chains from one sample, sequenced in a study of shared clonotypes between healthy human individuals. Generated by immunoSEQ multiplex PCR, the TCRdb table keeps only in-frame clones and is missing some. This table holds some 2 million clones, about 95% found once. CD45RO negativity and positive selection for CCR7 defined naive CD8 cells, a population that excluded terminally differentiated effector memory CD45RA+ cells. Material: naive CD8+ T cells sorted from blood. The receptor source for this set is a man between 18 and 29 years old in good health.

This clone was detected once. The chain employs TRBV6-1 and TRBJ1-2; 7 nucleotides line up with TRBD1. Trimming removed 6 bases from V and 8 bases from J; junction bases left unmatched: 9. CDR3 size: 13 residues. CDR1 and CDR2 from the germline V gene are MNHNS and SASEGT. The CDR3 reads CASRPTGFIGYTF. The CDR3 nucleotides are TGTGCCAGCAGGCCGACAGGGTTTATAGGCTACACCTTC.

Only a few counts were recorded for this clone. Distinct nucleotide sequences in the sample also encode this CDR3. The J gene is TRBJ2-3, the V gene TRBV7-2; D gene ambiguous. The CDR3 consists of 13 residues. The V and J ends lost 1 base and 1 base respectively, with 3 bases between them. Germline CDR1 SGHTA, CDR2 FQGNSA. CDR3 sequence (DNA): TGTGCCAGCAGCTTAGGGGGCACAGATACGCAGTATTTT. This translates into CASSLGGTDTQYF.

The CDR3, as DNA: TGTGCCAGCAGCTTACCACAGCGTCTCCCCTACGAGCAGTACTTC. Translating it yields CASSLPQRLPYEQYF. The chain recombines TRBV5-8 with TRBJ2-7, with D hard to call. Trimming cost V 2 bases and J 2 bases, with 14 bases left between them. The V gene's germline CDR1 is SGHTS and CDR2 YDEGEE. The CDR3 spans 15 residues. The full variable domain, its missing parts supplied by reference TRBV5-8 and TRBJ2-7, is EAGVTQSPTHLIKTRGQQATLRCSPISGHTSVYWYQQALGLGLQFLLWYDEGEERNRGNFPPRFSGRQFPNYSSELNVNALELEDSALYLCASSLPQRLPYEQYFGPGTRLTVT.

The chain has TRBV4-3 and TRBJ2-7, with 12 nucleotides matching TRBD2. The V gene's germline CDR1 is LGHNA and CDR2 YSLEER. Germline trimming cut 3 bases from V and 7 bases from J; bases unmatched to any gene: 7. The CDR3 loop spans 15 amino acids. The CDR3 nucleotides are TGCGCCAGCAGCCACTTACTAGCGGGAGGTAATGAGCAGTACTTC. It translates to CASSHLLAGGNEQYF.

The V call is TRBV4-3, the J call TRBJ2-7; 8 nucleotides align to TRBD2. J lost 2 bases, V lost 0 bases, and 6 bases had no gene match. The CDR3 length is 16 residues. Germline loops: CDR1 LGHNA, CDR2 YSLEER. CDR3 region: CASSQENGRAPYEQYF. The CDR3 nucleotides read TGCGCCAGCAGCCAAGAAAACGGGAGGGCCCCCTACGAGCAGTACTTC.

The chain employs TRBV10-3 and TRBJ1-2; weak D call: TRBD1 (5 bases). The CDR3 contains 14 residues. V lost 3 bases, J lost 3 bases, and 11 bases lay in between. Germline-derived CDR1 and CDR2 are ENHRY and SYGVKD. In DNA form, the CDR3 reads TGTGCCATCAGTGATGACCTGGGGGACTATGGCTACACCTTC. Amino acid sequence: CAISDDLGDYGYTF.

The chain links TRBV27 to TRBJ2-7, with D possibly being TRBD2 (6 bases). The CDR3 is 15 amino acids. The V gene lost 0 bases and the J gene lost 5 bases, with 14 bases spanning the gap. Germline V gene sequence: CDR1 MNHEY, CDR2 SMNVEV (reference sequence). The CDR3 loop reads CASSLSWRGSDEQYF. The DNA for the CDR3 is TGTGCCAGCAGTTTATCTTGGAGGGGCAGCGACGAGCAGTACTTC.

This chain connects TRBV14 to TRBJ1-2; D remains ambiguous. The CDR3 is 12 residues long. The germline V and J ends were trimmed by 2 bases and 5 bases, with 6 bases remaining between them. Germline loops: CDR1 SGHDN, CDR2 FVKESK. For the CDR3, the DNA is TGTGCCAGCAGCCAATTAGGGTATGGCTACACCTTC. Its protein is CASSQLGYGYTF.

V and J are TRBV27 and TRBJ1-5, with D uncertain. Germline V gives CDR1 MNHEY, CDR2 SMNVEV (reference sequence). CDR3 length equals 14 residues. Trimming removed 6 bases at V and 2 bases at J, with 11 bases between. The CDR3 nucleotides read TGTGCCAGCAGCCCCGGAGAGGGCAATCAGCCCCAGCATTTT. As protein: CASSPGEGNQPQHF.

About this clone itself: The same CDR3 arises from other DNA sequences in this sample as well. The chain couples TRBV12-5 to TRBJ2-2; D unresolved. Germline CDR1 is LGHNT and CDR2 is FRNRAP. Trimming stripped 6 bases from V and 3 bases from J, with 5 bases between. The CDR3 contains 12 residues. The CDR3 is CASGPYTGELFF. The CDR3 nucleotides are TGTGCTAGTGGGCCCTACACCGGGGAGCTGTTTTTT.

Concerning this clone itself: The sample holds other DNA sequences that translate to the same CDR3. The V gene is TRBV4-1, the J gene TRBJ2-7; maybe TRBD1 (7 bases). Germline V lookup: CDR1 MGHRA, CDR2 YSYEKL. The CDR3 runs to 15 residues. V was pared by 1 base and J by 2 bases, with 12 bases between. The CDR3 loop is CASSQGQGGPYEQYF. In DNA, the CDR3 is TGCGCCAGCAGCCAAGGACAGGGAGGCCCCTACGAGCAGTACTTC.

A word on this clone: Other DNA sequences in this sample translate to the same CDR3. The chain has TRBV27 and TRBJ2-3, with 12 bases lining up with TRBD2. CDR3 length: 15 amino acids. The trim removed 3 bases at V and 4 bases at J, leaving 2 bases unmatched. In germline, CDR1 is MNHEY, CDR2 SMNVEV (reference sequence). The CDR3 here is CASSFLAGGPDTQYF. In nucleotides, the CDR3 is TGTGCCAGCAGTTTTCTAGCGGGGGGGCCAGATACGCAGTATTTT.

This clone appeared once. This sequence joins TRBV11-2 and TRBJ1-4; TRBD1 agrees at 7 bases. This CDR3 has 16 residues. J gave up 10 bases and V 0 bases, and 11 bases lay outside the gene matches. CDR1 SGHAT and CDR2 FQNNGV come from the germline V gene. CDR3 in DNA: TGTGCCAGCAGCTTAGATATGACAGGGACGATAGGAAAACTGTTTTTT. Encoded protein: CASSLDMTGTIGKLFF.

This chain links TRBV4-1 with TRBJ1-4; D is perhaps TRBD1 (5 bases). Germline lookup yields CDR1 MGHRA and CDR2 YSYEKL. Trimming pared 3 bases from V and 6 bases from J, leaving 8 bases between. CDR3 length: 13 amino acids. The CDR3 bases are TGCGCCAGCAGCCAGGGGCTCGATGAAAAACTGTTTTTT. Its translation is CASSQGLDEKLFF.

About this clone: A junction end diverges from the germline sequence, so it may reflect a read error. This chain joins TRBV14 and TRBJ2-4; maybe TRBD2 (6 bases). From germline, CDR1 is SGHDN and CDR2 FVKESK. The CDR3 has 11 residues. The CDR3 spells CASSQVGGMDF. The CDR3 DNA reads TGTGCCAGCAGCCAAGTGGGGGGAATGGACTTC. Combining the CDR3 with reference TRBV14 and TRBJ2-4 gives the whole variable domain EAGVTQFPSHSVIEKGQTVTLRCDPISGHDNLYWYRRVMGKEIKFLLHFVKESKQDESGMPNNRFLAERTGGTYSTLKVQPAELEDSGVYFCASSQVGGMDFGAGTRLSVL.

Turning to this clone: Other nucleotide sequences from this sample produce the same CDR3. The V gene is TRBV6-5, the J gene TRBJ2-3; no firm D call. Germline V lookup: CDR1 MNHEY, CDR2 SVGAGI. The ends were cut back, 6 bases at V and 3 bases at J, with 10 bases in the middle. The CDR3 has 13 residues. The CDR3 DNA reads TGTGCCAGCAGCCCCGGGTTTACAGATACGCAGTATTTT. The encoded protein is CASSPGFTDTQYF.

The rearrangement uses TRBV27 and TRBJ1-1; tentatively, D is TRBD1 (5 bases). Germline lookup yields CDR1 MNHEY and CDR2 SMNVEV (reference sequence). The V end was cut by 2 bases, the J end by 4 bases, with 11 bases between. The CDR3 has 14 amino acids. CDR3 sequence: CASSLNPRGTEAFF. CDR3 DNA: TGTGCCAGCAGTTTAAACCCGAGGGGCACTGAAGCTTTCTTT.

As concerns this clone: Other DNA sequences in this specimen translate into the identical CDR3. The CDR3 bases are TGTGCCAGCAGCTTAGCTTCCTCCTACGAGCAGTACTTC. It is translated as CASSLASSYEQYF. The gene calls are TRBV7-9 and TRBJ2-7; D gene ambiguous. From germline, CDR1 is SEHNR and CDR2 FQNEAQ (reference sequence). Trimming took 0 bases from V and 0 from J, leaving 3 bases between them. The CDR3 has 13 residues.

CDR3 region: CASSSYPQQLSETQYF. CDR3 sequence (DNA): TGTGCCAGCAGCTCGTACCCCCAACAGTTATCAGAGACCCAGTACTTC. The V call is TRBV7-9, the J call TRBJ2-5; no reliable D call. The V gene's germline CDR1 is SEHNR and CDR2 FQNEAQ (reference sequence). The V end lost 4 bases, the J end lost 4 bases, and 19 bases lay between the germline ends. The length of the CDR3 is 16 residues.

The chain joins TRBV5-1 to TRBJ2-3; perhaps TRBD2 as D (6 bases). The CDR3 spans 14 residues. V lost 3 bases and J lost 6, with 14 bases in between. The germline gives CDR1 SGHRS, CDR2 YFSETQ. Here the CDR3 reads CASSSLAQDDTQYF. The CDR3, as DNA: TGCGCCAGCAGCTCACTAGCCCAAGATGATACGCAGTATTTT.

This sequence joins TRBV9 and TRBJ1-2; 10 bases match TRBD1. Germline-derived CDR1 and CDR2 are SGDLS and YYNGEE. The CDR3 loop spans 17 amino acids. V was pared by 3 bases and J by 7 bases, with 15 bases of the junction left unmatched. This chain's CDR3 is CASSEHPGQGYGSGYTF. CDR3 sequence (DNA): TGTGCCAGCAGCGAGCACCCGGGACAGGGGTACGGAAGTGGCTACACCTTC.

The chain uses TRBV6-6 and TRBJ2-7, with 14 bases that match TRBD2. The trim removed 7 bases at V and 3 bases at J, leaving 8 bases unmatched. In germline, CDR1 is MNHNY, CDR2 SVGAGI (reference sequence). The CDR3 loop spans 16 amino acids. The CDR3 spells CASNSGTSGGLYEQYF. The CDR3 DNA sequence: TGTGCCAGCAACTCCGGGACTAGCGGGGGCCTCTACGAGCAGTACTTC.

V is TRBV5-6 and J is TRBJ2-5, with D maybe TRBD2 (6 bases). The V gene lost 0 bases and the J gene lost 5 bases, with 14 bases spanning the gap. Germline CDR1 reads SGHDT; CDR2 reads YYEEEE. The CDR3 contains 15 residues. CDR3 amino acids: CASSLATGSPETQYF. The CDR3 region has the DNA TGTGCCAGCAGCTTGGCTACCGGGAGTCCGGAGACCCAGTACTTC.

The gene calls are TRBV27 and TRBJ2-5; 10 positions agree with TRBD2. The trim removed 4 bases at V and 5 bases at J, leaving 1 base unmatched. The CDR3 has 13 residues. In germline, CDR1 is MNHEY, CDR2 SMNVEV (reference sequence). The DNA of the CDR3 is TGTGCCAGCAGTTGGGGACTAGCGGAGACCCAGTACTTC. Its protein product is CASSWGLAETQYF.

This clone was recorded a few times. The chain employs TRBV28 and TRBJ1-2; D is ambiguous. CDR1 is MDHEN, CDR2 SYDVKM, per germline. V was pared by 4 bases and J by 3 bases, with 18 bases between. CDR3 length: 16 residues. The CDR3 here is CASSSVRVQVDYGYTF. The CDR3 coding sequence is TGTGCCAGCAGTTCGGTACGGGTCCAGGTAGACTATGGCTACACCTTC.

This rearrangement joins TRBV15 to TRBJ2-1; D call uncertain. CDR1 and CDR2 (germline): LNHNV, YYDKDF (reference sequence). This CDR3 has 12 amino acids. Trimming left V 1 base short and J 9 bases short, with 7 bases between. The CDR3 DNA sequence: TGTGCCACCAGCAGAGCCATCGGTGAGCAGTTCTTC. Translating it yields CATSRAIGEQFF.

The V and J genes are TRBV27 and TRBJ2-7; D tentatively reads TRBD1 or TRBD2 (5 bases each). The V end lost 6 bases, the J end lost 4 bases, and 13 bases lay between the germline ends. This CDR3 is built from 13 residues. Germline CDR1 and CDR2: MNHEY and SMNVEV (reference sequence). As DNA, the CDR3 is TGTGCCAGCAGCCACAAGGGGACGTACGAGCAGTACTTC. Residues: CASSHKGTYEQYF.

This clone was seen once. The rearrangement uses TRBV7-9 and TRBJ2-7; 9 bases align to TRBD1. The germline V gene has CDR1 SEHNR and CDR2 FQNEAQ (reference sequence). The CDR3 extends over 16 amino acids. V trimming: 6 bases; J trimming: 2 bases; junction bases outside the gene matches: 11. CDR3 region: CASSRSGDRETYEQYF. DNA for the CDR3: TGTGCCAGCAGTAGGTCGGGGGACAGGGAGACCTACGAGCAGTACTTC.

To note about this clone: This sample includes further DNA sequences coding for the same CDR3. This chain connects TRBV9 to TRBJ2-1; D unresolved. V lost 1 base and J 5 bases, leaving 7 bases between the germline ends. The CDR3 is 13 amino acids. Germline loops: CDR1 SGDLS, CDR2 YYNGEE. The CDR3 nucleotides read TGTGCCAGCAGCGTAAGTGGAAACAATGAGCAGTTCTTC. Translating it yields CASSVSGNNEQFF.

V and J are TRBV13 and TRBJ2-3; the D is unclear. In germline, CDR1 is PRHDT, CDR2 FYEKMQ (reference sequence). Trimming left V 3 bases short and J 4 bases short, with 11 bases between. The CDR3 runs 14 residues. For the CDR3, the DNA is TGTGCCAGCAGCTTTCCTAGTCACGCAGATACGCAGTATTTT. Translating gives CASSFPSHADTQYF.

DNA of the CDR3: TGTGCCAGCAGCCCCTTAGGGCCCTCCTACGAGCAGTACTTC. Residues: CASSPLGPSYEQYF. This chain uses TRBV13 with TRBJ2-7; no clear D gene. CDR1 is PRHDT and CDR2 is FYEKMQ in the germline V gene (reference sequence). The length of the CDR3 is 14 residues. V lost 5 bases and J lost 0, with 11 bases in between.